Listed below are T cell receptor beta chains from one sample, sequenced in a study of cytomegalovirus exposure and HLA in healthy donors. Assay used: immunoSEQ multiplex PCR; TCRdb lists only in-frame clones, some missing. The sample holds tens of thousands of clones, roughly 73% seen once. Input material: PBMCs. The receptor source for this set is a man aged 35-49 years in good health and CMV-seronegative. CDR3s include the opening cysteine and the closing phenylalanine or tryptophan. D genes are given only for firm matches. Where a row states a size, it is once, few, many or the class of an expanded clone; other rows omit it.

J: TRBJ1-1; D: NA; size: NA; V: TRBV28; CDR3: CASSPGFRGEAFF; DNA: TGTGCCAGCAGTCCAGGGTTTAGAGGTGAAGCTTTCTTT
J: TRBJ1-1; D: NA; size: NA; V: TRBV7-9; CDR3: CASSPPAIRTEAFF; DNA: TGTGCCAGCAGCCCCCCAGCGATCCGCACTGAAGCTTTCTTT
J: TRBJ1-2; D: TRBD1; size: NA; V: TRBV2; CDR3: CASSTRQGNYGYTF; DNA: TGTGCCAGCAGTACCAGACAGGGGAACTATGGCTACACCTTC
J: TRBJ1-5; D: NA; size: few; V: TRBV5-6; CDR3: CASSLEGRGYNQPQHF; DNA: TGTGCCAGCAGCTTGGAGGGCAGGGGATACAATCAGCCCCAGCATTTT
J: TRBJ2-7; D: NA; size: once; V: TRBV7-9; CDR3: CASSLEVQGYEQYF; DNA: TGTGCCAGCAGCTTAGAGGTCCAGGGCTACGAGCAGTACTTC
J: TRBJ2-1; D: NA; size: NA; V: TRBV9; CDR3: CASSPPPSHEQFF; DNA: TGTGCCAGCAGCCCCCCCCCTTCCCATGAGCAGTTCTTC
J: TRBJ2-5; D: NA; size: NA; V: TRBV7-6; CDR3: CASTQQGQETQYF; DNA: TGTGCCAGCACCCAGCAGGGGCAAGAGACCCAGTACTTC
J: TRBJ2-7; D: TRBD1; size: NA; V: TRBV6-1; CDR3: CASGQELPYEQYF; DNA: TGTGCCAGCGGACAGGAGTTACCCTACGAGCAGTACTTC
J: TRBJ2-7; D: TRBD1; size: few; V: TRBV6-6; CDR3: CASSYETGMYEQYF; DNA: TGTGCCAGCAGTTACGAGACAGGGATGTACGAGCAGTACTTC
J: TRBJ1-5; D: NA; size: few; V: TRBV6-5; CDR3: CASRRDSDRDQPQHF; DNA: TGTGCCAGCAGGCGTGATTCGGACAGAGATCAGCCCCAGCATTTT
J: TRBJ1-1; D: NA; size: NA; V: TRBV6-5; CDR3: CATADGQITEAFF; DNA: TGTGCCACCGCCGACGGACAGATCACTGAAGCTTTCTTT
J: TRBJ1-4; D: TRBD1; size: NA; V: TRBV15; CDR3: CATSRDVGGTGLFF; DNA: TGTGCCACCAGCAGAGATGTAGGGGGGACAGGGCTGTTTTTT
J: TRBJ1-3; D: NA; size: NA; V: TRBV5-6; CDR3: CASSQQGSGNTIYF; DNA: TGTGCCAGCAGTCAGCAGGGCTCTGGAAACACCATATATTTT
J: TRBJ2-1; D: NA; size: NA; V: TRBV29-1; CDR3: CSVDHLRNEQFF; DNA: TGCAGCGTTGACCACCTCAGGAATGAGCAGTTCTTC
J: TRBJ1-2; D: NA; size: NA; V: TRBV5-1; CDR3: CASSFLERSGYTF; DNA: TGCGCCAGCAGCTTCCTCGAGAGGAGTGGCTACACCTTC
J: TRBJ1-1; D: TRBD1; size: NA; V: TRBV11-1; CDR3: CASSTDRGADTEAFF; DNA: TGTGCCAGCAGCACCGACAGGGGCGCTGACACTGAAGCTTTCTTT
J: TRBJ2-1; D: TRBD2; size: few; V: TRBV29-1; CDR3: CSAGTSGGSNEQFF; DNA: TGCAGCGCCGGGACTAGCGGGGGAAGCAATGAGCAGTTCTTC
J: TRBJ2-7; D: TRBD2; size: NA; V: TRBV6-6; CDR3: CATGGGAYEQYF; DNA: TGTGCCACCGGGGGAGGGGCCTACGAGCAGTACTTC
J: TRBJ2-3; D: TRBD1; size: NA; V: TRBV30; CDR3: CAWSGDRGTDTQYF; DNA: TGTGCCTGGAGTGGAGACAGGGGAACAGATACGCAGTATTTT
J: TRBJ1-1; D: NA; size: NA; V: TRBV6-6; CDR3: CASSYGTGNTEAFF; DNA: TGTGCCAGCAGTTACGGTACGGGGAACACTGAAGCTTTCTTT
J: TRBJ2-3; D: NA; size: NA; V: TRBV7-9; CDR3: CSSSLVSGSTDTQYF; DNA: TGTTCCAGCAGCTTAGTCTCAGGAAGCACAGATACGCAGTATTTT
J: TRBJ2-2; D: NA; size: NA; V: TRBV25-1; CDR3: CASKEAGELFF; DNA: TGTGCCAGCAAAGAGGCCGGGGAGCTGTTTTTT
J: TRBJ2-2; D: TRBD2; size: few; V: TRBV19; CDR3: CASSKPNRLAGSRGGELFF; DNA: TGTGCCAGTAGTAAACCCAACCGGCTAGCGGGATCTCGGGGCGGGGAGCTGTTTTTT
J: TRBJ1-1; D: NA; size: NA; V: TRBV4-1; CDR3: CASSPGLQNTEAFF; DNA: TGCGCCAGCAGCCCGGGACTCCAGAACACTGAAGCTTTCTTT
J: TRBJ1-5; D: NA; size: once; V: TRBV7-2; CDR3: CASSLPHQPQHF; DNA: TGTGCCAGCAGCTTACCTCATCAGCCCCAGCATTTT
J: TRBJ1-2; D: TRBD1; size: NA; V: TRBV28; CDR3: CASSLWEDGQGSYGYTF; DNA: TGTGCCAGCAGTTTGTGGGAGGACGGACAGGGAAGCTATGGCTACACCTTC
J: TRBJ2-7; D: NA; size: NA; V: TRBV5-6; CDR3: CASSRQYEQYF; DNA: TGTGCCAGCAGTCGTCAGTACGAGCAGTACTTC
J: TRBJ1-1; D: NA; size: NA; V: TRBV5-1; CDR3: CASSLRGPEAFF; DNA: TGCGCCAGCAGCTTGAGGGGTCCTGAAGCTTTCTTT
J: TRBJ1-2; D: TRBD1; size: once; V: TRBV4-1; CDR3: CASSQGPGQGGYTF; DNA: TGCGCCAGCAGCCAGGGCCCAGGACAGGGAGGCTACACCTTC
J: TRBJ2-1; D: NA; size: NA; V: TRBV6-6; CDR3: CASSQYNEQFF; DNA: TGTGCCAGCAGTCAGTACAATGAGCAGTTCTTC
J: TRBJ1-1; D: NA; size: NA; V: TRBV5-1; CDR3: CASSLEVSGGEAFF; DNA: TGCGCCAGCAGCTTGGAAGTGTCGGGGGGTGAAGCTTTCTTT
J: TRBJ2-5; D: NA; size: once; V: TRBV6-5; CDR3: CASLGGGRETQYF; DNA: TGTGCCAGCTTGGGGGGAGGACGAGAGACCCAGTACTTC
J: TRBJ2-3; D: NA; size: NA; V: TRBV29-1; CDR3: CSARSGTQYF; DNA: TGCAGCGCTCGGAGCGGGACGCAGTATTTT
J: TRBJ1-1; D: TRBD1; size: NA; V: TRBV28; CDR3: CASSLFQGAGTEAFF; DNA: TGTGCCAGCAGTTTATTCCAGGGGGCTGGCACTGAAGCTTTCTTT
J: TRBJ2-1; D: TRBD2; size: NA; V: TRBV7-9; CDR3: CASSLAGGFYNEQFF; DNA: TGTGCCAGCAGCTTAGCGGGAGGGTTCTACAATGAGCAGTTCTTC
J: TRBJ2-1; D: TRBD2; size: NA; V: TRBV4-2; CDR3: CASSHMTSGSSYDNEQFF; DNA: TGTGCCAGCAGCCACATGACTAGCGGGTCTTCTTACGACAATGAGCAGTTCTTC
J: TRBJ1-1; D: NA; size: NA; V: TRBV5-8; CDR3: CASSLEAGPATEAFF; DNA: TGTGCCAGCAGCTTGGAGGCGGGCCCAGCCACTGAAGCTTTCTTT
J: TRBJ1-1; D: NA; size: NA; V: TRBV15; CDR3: CATSGPMGTRNTEAFF; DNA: TGTGCCACCAGCGGACCTATGGGGACAAGAAACACTGAAGCTTTCTTT
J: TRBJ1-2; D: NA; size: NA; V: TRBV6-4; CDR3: CASSTTTGSYGYTF; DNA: TGTGCCAGCAGTACAACCACAGGGAGCTATGGCTACACCTTC
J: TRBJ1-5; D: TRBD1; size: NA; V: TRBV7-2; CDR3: CASGYRGNQPQHF; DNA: TGTGCCAGCGGTTACAGGGGGAACCAGCCCCAGCATTTT
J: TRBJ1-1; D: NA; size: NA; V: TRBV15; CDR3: CATSRRGHSRANTEAFF; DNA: TGTGCCACCAGCAGACGGGGACATTCTAGAGCGAACACTGAAGCTTTCTTT
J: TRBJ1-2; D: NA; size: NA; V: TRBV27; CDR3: CASSFGGASYGYTF; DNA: TGTGCCAGCAGTTTTGGGGGCGCAAGTTATGGCTACACCTTC
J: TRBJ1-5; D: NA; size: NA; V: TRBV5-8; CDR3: CASSLGQRPSDPQPQHF; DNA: TGTGCCAGCAGCCTAGGACAGCGCCCTTCCGACCCACAGCCCCAGCATTTT
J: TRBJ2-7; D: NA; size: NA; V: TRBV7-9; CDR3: CASSLDGQGDWNF; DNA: TGTGCCAGCAGCTTAGACGGACAAGGCGATTGGAACTTC
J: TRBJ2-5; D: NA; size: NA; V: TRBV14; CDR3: CASSHLLAGRETQYF; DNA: TGTGCCAGCAGCCACCTTCTCGCGGGAAGGGAGACCCAGTACTTC
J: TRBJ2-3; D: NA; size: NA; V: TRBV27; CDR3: CASSLRRSTDTQYF; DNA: TGTGCCAGCAGTTTAAGGCGGAGCACAGATACGCAGTATTTT
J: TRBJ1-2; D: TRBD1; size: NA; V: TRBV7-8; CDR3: CASSRTGTDYGYTF; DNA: TGTGCCAGCAGCAGAACCGGGACAGACTATGGCTACACCTTC
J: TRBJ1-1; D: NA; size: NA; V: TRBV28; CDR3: CASSSFSRGINTEAFF; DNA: TGTGCCAGCAGTTCCTTCAGCCGGGGGATCAACACTGAAGCTTTCTTT
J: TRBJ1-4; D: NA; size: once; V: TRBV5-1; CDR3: CASSFGLRSNEKLFF; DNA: TGCGCCAGCAGCTTCGGACTCCGATCTAATGAAAAACTGTTTTTT
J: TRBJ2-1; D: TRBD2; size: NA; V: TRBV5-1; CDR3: CASSTIAGGPGEQFF; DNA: TGCGCCAGCAGCACCATAGCGGGGGGGCCAGGTGAGCAGTTCTTC
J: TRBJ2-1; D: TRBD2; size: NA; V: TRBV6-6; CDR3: CASSFNSGGAYNEQFF; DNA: TGTGCCAGCAGTTTCAACAGCGGGGGGGCCTACAATGAGCAGTTCTTC